This record looks at one T cell receptor (beta chain) sequence and its context. This entry belongs to a study of technical replicates of blood from several donors. Looked up from germline, CDR1 is LNHDA and CDR2 is SQIVND (reference sequence). Trimming stripped 0 bases from V and 3 bases from J, with 20 bases between. This CDR3 comprises 18 residues. Profiled with immunoSEQ multiplex PCR; TCRdb holds only in-frame clones, not every one. In the table there are approximately 73,000 clones, roughly 91% of which are singletons. The TCR was taken from a human donor in good health. V gene TRBV19 combines with J gene TRBJ1-2; D might be TRBD1 (6 bases). Sequencing was carried out using T cells isolated from PBMCs. CDR3 DNA: TGTGCCAGTAGTATAGAGCGCCCGGGACCAGGGGCACACTATGGCTACACCTTC. It yields the protein CASSIERPGPGAHYGYTF.